The present T cell receptor beta chain was sequenced within a study of T cell repertoires in cytomegalovirus infection. Each CDR3 protein gets one entry after TCRdb re-called the reads with MiXCR. This table has some 350,000 distinct CDR3 sequences, 15% to 20% appearing once. This clonotype was observed many times. Its target is unknown. Findings and caveats of the study: Ex vivo responses were dominated by HLA-C-restricted CMV-specific TCR beta clonotypes.

This CDR3 contains 14 residues. V shed 1 base and J shed 8 bases, with 12 bases lying between them. Per the germline V gene, CDR1 is MGHRA and CDR2 is YSYEKL. This TCR was recovered from a human donor in good health (CMV status not recorded). Some clones in this sample may be carry-over from other donors' samples. V is TRBV4-1 and J is TRBJ2-4; weak D call: TRBD2 (5 bases). What was sequenced was PBMCs. The DNA of the CDR3 is TGCGCCAGCAGCCAAGGAGAGACTAAGGACATTCAGTACTTC. It specifies CASSQGETKDIQYF.